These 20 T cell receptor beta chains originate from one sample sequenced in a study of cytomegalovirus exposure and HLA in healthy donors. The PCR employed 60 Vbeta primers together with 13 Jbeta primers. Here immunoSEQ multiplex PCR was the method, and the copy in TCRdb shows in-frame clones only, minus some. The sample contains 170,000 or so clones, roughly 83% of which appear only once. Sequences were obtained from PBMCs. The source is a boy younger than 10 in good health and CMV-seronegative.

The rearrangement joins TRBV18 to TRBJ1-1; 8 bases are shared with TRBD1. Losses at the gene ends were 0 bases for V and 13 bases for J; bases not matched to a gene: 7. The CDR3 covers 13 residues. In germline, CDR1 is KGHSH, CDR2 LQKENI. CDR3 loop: CASSPPGQGRDFF. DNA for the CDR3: TGTGCCAGCTCACCACCCGGACAGGGAAGGGATTTCTTT.

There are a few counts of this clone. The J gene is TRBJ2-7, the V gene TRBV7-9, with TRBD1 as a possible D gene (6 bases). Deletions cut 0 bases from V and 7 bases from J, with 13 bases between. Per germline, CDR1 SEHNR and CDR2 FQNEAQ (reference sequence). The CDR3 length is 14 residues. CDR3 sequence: CASSLALPRGEQYF. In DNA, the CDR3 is TGTGCCAGCAGCTTAGCCCTACCTAGGGGGGAGCAGTACTTC.

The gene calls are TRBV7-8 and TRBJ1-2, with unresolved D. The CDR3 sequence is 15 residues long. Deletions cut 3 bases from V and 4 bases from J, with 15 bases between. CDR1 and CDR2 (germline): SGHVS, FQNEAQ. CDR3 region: CASSFLDFRIYGYTF. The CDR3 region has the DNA TGTGCCAGCAGCTTCCTCGACTTCCGGATCTATGGCTACACCTTC.

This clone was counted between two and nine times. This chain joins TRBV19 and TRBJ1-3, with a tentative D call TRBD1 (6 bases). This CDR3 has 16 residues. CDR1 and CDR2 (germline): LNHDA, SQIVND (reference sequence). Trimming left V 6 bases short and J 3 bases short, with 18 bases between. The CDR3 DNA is TGTGCCAGTAGCCTTAGGGGGGGTCGTGTTGGAAACACCATATATTTT. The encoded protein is CASSLRGGRVGNTIYF.

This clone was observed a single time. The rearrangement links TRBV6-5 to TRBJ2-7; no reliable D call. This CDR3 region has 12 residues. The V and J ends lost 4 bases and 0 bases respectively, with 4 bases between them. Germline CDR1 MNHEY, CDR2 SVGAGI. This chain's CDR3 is CASSSSSYEQYF. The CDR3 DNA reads TGTGCCAGCAGTTCCAGCTCCTACGAGCAGTACTTC.

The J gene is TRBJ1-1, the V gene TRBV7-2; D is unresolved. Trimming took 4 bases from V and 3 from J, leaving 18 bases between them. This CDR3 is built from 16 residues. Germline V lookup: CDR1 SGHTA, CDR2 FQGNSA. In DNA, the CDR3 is TGTGCCAGCAGCTCCCCCCCTTACCAACGGGACACTGAAGCTTTCTTT. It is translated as CASSSPPYQRDTEAFF.

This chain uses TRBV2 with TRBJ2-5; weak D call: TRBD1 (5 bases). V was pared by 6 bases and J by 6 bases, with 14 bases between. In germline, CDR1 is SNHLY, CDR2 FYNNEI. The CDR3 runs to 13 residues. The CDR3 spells CASSVDMTQTQYF. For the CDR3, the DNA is TGTGCCAGCAGCGTGGACATGACGCAGACCCAGTACTTC.

CDR3 nucleotide sequence: TGTGCCACACCTGTCCGGGTAGGCATGAACACTGAAGCTTTCTTT. It is translated as CATPVRVGMNTEAFF. The chain links TRBV2 to TRBJ1-1; no reliable D call. Germline CDR1 and CDR2: SNHLY and FYNNEI. The CDR3 spans 15 residues. Trimming removed 10 bases from V and 0 bases from J, with 18 bases in between. Variable domain in full (rest from reference TRBV2 and TRBJ1-1): EPEVTQTPSHQVTQMGQEVILRCVPISNHLYFYWYRQILGQKVEFLVSFYNNEISEKSEIFDDQFSVERPDGSNFTLKIRSTKLEDSAMYFCATPVRVGMNTEAFFGQGTRLTVV.

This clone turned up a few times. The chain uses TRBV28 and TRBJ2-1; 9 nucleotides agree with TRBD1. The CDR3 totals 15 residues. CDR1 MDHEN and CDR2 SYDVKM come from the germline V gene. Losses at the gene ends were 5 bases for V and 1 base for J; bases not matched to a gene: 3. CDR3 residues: CASSQDRGSYNEQFF. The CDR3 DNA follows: TGTGCCAGCAGTCAGGACAGGGGATCCTACAATGAGCAGTTCTTC.

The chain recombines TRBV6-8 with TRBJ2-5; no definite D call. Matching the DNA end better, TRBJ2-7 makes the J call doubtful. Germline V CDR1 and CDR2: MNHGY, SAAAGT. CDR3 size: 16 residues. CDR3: CASSYFYSKLVYEQYF. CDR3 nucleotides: TGTGCCAGCAGTTACTTTTATAGTAAGCTCGTCTACGAGCAGTACTTC.

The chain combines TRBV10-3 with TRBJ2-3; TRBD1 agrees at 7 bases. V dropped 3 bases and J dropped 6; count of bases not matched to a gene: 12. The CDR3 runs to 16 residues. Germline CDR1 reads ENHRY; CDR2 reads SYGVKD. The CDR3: CAISDRDSRPSDTQYF. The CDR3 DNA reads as TGTGCCATCAGTGACCGGGACAGTCGACCGAGCGATACGCAGTATTTT.

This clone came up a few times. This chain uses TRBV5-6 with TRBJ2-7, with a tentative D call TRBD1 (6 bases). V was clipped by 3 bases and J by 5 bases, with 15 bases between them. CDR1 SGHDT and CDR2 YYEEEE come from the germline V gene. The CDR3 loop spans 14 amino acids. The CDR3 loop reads CASSWTQGIDEQYF. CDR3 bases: TGTGCCAGCAGCTGGACACAGGGAATCGACGAGCAGTACTTC.

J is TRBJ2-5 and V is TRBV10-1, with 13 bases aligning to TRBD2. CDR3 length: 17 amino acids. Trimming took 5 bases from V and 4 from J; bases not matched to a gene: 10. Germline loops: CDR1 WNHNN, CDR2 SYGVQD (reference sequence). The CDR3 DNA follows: TGCGCCAGCAGTTCTGGGACTAGCGGGATGTGGCGAGAGACCCAGTACTTC. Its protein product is CASSSGTSGMWRETQYF.

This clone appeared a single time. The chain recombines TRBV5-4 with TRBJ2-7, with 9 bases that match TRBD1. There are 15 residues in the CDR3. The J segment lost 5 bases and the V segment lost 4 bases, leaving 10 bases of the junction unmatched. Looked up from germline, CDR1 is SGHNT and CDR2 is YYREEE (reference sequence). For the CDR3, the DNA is TGTGCCAGCAGCCCCGAGACAGGGGGATTTAACGAGCAGTACTTC. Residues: CASSPETGGFNEQYF. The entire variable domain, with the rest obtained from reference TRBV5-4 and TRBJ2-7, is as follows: ETGVTQSPTHLIKTRGQQVTLRCSSQSGHNTVSWYQQALGQGPQFIFQYYREEENGRGNFPPRFSGLQFPNYSSELNVNALELDDSALYLCASSPETGGFNEQYFGPGTRLTVT.

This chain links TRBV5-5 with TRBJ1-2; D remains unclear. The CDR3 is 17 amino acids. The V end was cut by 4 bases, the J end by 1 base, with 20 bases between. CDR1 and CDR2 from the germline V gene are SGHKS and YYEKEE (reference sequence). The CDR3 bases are TGTGCCAGCAGCCCTACTGAAGAGATCTCTGATAACTATGGCTACACCTTC. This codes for CASSPTEEISDNYGYTF.

The CDR3 region is CASSYRLAPTYEQYF. CDR3 bases: TGTGCCAGCAGTTACCGTCTAGCGCCTACCTACGAGCAGTACTTC. V gene TRBV6-5 combines with J gene TRBJ2-7; tentatively, D is TRBD2 (6 bases). CDR3 length: 15 residues. The germline gives CDR1 MNHEY, CDR2 SVGAGI. The V end lost 2 bases, the J end lost 2 bases, and 13 bases lay between the germline ends.

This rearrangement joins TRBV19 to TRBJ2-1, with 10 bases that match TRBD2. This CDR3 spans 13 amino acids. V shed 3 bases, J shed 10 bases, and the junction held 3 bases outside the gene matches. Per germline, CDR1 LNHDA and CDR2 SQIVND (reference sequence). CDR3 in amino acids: CASSIQTSGEQFF. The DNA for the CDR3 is TGTGCCAGTAGTATCCAGACTAGCGGGGAGCAGTTCTTC.

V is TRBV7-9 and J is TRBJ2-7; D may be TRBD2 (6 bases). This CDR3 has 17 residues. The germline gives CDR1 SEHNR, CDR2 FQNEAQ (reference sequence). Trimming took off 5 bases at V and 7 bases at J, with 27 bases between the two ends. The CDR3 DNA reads TGTGCCAGCAGCGTCCACGGGACTCCAGACCCCACTGCTGAGCAGTACTTC. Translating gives CASSVHGTPDPTAEQYF.

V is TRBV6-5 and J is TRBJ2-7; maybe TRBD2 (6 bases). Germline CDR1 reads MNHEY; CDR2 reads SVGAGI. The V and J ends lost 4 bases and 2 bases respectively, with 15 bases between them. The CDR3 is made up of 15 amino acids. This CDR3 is CASSFTGDGTYEQYF. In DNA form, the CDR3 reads TGTGCCAGCAGTTTCACGGGGGACGGGACCTACGAGCAGTACTTC.

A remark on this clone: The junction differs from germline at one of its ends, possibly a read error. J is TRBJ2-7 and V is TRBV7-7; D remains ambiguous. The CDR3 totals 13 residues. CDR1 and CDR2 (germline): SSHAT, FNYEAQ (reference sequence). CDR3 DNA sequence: TGTGCTAGCAGCCCCTACAGCTCCTACGAGCAGTACTTC. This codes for CASSPYSSYEQYF.